The 20 T cell receptor beta chains below all came from one sample that was sequenced in a study of blood T cell repertoires in COVID-19. Data came from immunoSEQ multiplex PCR; TCRdb stores just in-frame clones and leaves some out. The sample includes under 150,000 clones, about four fifths of them seen just once. The specimen was peripheral blood. The receptors derive from a woman aged 40 to 49 with acute or convalescent COVID-19.

The rearrangement uses TRBV6-5 and TRBJ1-1, with D possibly being TRBD1 (6 bases). Germline CDR1 and CDR2: MNHEY and SVGAGI. The V end was cut by 0 bases, the J end by 8 bases, with 10 bases between. The CDR3 loop spans 13 amino acids. This CDR3 reads CASSYSGQQEAFF. The CDR3 region has the DNA TGTGCCAGCAGTTACTCGGGACAACAGGAAGCTTTCTTT.

The J gene is TRBJ2-1, the V gene TRBV19; 12 nucleotides align to TRBD1. The length of the CDR3 is 16 residues. J lost 8 bases, V lost 5 bases, and 10 bases had no gene match. Germline CDR1 and CDR2: LNHDA and SQIVND (reference sequence). The CDR3 DNA is TGTGCCAGTAGTGCCCTCGGGGACAGGGGGCGGGATGAGCAGTTCTTC. As protein: CASSALGDRGRDEQFF.

This clone appeared a few times. The V call is TRBV4-3, the J call TRBJ1-1, with a possible D match to TRBD1 (6 bases). Germline V gene data show CDR1 as LGHNA and CDR2 as YSLEER. The CDR3 is made up of 14 amino acids. Trimming removed 2 bases at V and 4 bases at J, with 11 bases between. The CDR3 region is CASSQPGQFTEAFF. The CDR3 bases are TGCGCCAGCAGCCAACCCGGACAGTTCACTGAAGCTTTCTTT.

This chain links TRBV7-2 with TRBJ2-3; 8 bases align to TRBD2. Losses at the gene ends were 2 bases for V and 0 bases for J; bases not matched to a gene: 7. The CDR3 loop spans 17 amino acids. Germline V gene lookup returns CDR1 SGHTA and CDR2 FQGNSA. The CDR3 loop reads CASSLRAGGWSTDTQYF. DNA of the CDR3: TGTGCCAGCAGCTTAAGGGCGGGGGGATGGAGCACAGATACGCAGTATTTT.

This chain links TRBV10-3 with TRBJ1-1, with TRBD1 identical over 7 bases. CDR3 length equals 12 residues. V lost 5 bases to trimming and J lost 8 bases; unmatched junction nucleotides: 5. Germline CDR1 and CDR2: ENHRY and SYGVKD. CDR3 residues: CAISFTGEEAFF. The DNA for the CDR3 is TGTGCCATCAGTTTTACAGGGGAAGAAGCTTTCTTT.

This chain connects TRBV9 to TRBJ2-3; a weak D match, TRBD2 (6 bases). The V gene lost 0 bases and the J gene lost 1 base, with 9 bases spanning the gap. CDR3 length equals 15 residues. Per the germline V gene, CDR1 is SGDLS and CDR2 is YYNGEE. The CDR3 nucleotides are TGTGCCAGCAGCGTAGATTCGGGGGGCACAGATACGCAGTATTTT. Residues: CASSVDSGGTDTQYF.

This clone was found a few times. The chain employs TRBV5-6 and TRBJ2-7, with TRBD2 identical over 9 bases. The V gene's germline CDR1 is SGHDT and CDR2 YYEEEE. The CDR3 runs to 19 residues. J gave up 4 bases and V 0 bases, and 17 bases lay outside the gene matches. DNA for the CDR3: TGTGCCAGCAGCTTGGCCGTACGGTTGGGCGGGGGGGCCCTATACGAGCAGTACTTC. This codes for CASSLAVRLGGGALYEQYF.

CDR3 sequence: CASSPSLTGTLSYEQYF. CDR3 DNA: TGTGCCAGCAGCCCCTCCCTGACCGGGACTCTCTCCTACGAGCAGTACTTC. V usage is TRBV7-9 and J usage is TRBJ2-7, with a possible D match to TRBD2 (6 bases). Germline V gives CDR1 SEHNR, CDR2 FQNEAQ (reference sequence). The CDR3 is 17 amino acids. Trimming shortened V by 5 bases and J by 0 bases, and 20 bases separated the two germline ends.

CDR3 sequence: CAWSSSQLNTEAFF. The CDR3 DNA sequence: TGTGCCTGGAGCTCCTCACAGTTGAACACTGAAGCTTTCTTT. This chain uses TRBV30 with TRBJ1-1, with D unclear. Germline CDR1 and CDR2: GTSNPN and SVGIG (reference sequence). The V and J ends lost 3 bases and 0 bases respectively, with 11 bases between them. This CDR3 region has 14 residues.

The chain has TRBV11-3 and TRBJ2-1; D is unresolved. CDR1 SGHNT and CDR2 YENEEA come from the germline V gene. The CDR3 totals 13 residues. V was shortened by 1 base and J by 12 bases, with 13 bases between the two germline ends. CDR3 sequence: CASSLGRQELQFF. The CDR3 DNA follows: TGTGCCAGCAGCTTAGGTCGGCAGGAACTGCAGTTCTTC.

This sequence joins TRBV7-2 and TRBJ2-2; no clear D gene. The germline V gene encodes CDR1 SGHTA and CDR2 FQGNSA. The V and J ends lost 1 base and 1 base respectively, with 7 bases between them. The CDR3 has 15 amino acids. CDR3 sequence reads: CASSLVPVNTGELFF. The CDR3 coding sequence is TGTGCCAGCAGCTTAGTACCGGTGAACACCGGGGAGCTGTTTTTT.

The V call is TRBV9, the J call TRBJ1-3; 7 bases agree with TRBD1. Trimming cost V 3 bases and J 9 bases; bases outside gene matches: 9. The CDR3 totals 14 residues. The germline gives CDR1 SGDLS, CDR2 YYNGEE. DNA for the CDR3: TGTGCCAGCAGCGGGGGACAGAGGGACGGCACCATATATTTT. Amino acid sequence: CASSGGQRDGTIYF.

The chain couples TRBV5-6 to TRBJ2-2; 10 nucleotides agree with TRBD2. V shed 3 bases, J shed 4 bases, and the junction held 9 bases outside the gene matches. CDR3 length: 17 amino acids. CDR1 SGHDT and CDR2 YYEEEE come from the germline V gene. The CDR3 DNA follows: TGTGCCAGCAGCTACCCCGGGACTAGCGACGTCACCGGGGAGCTGTTTTTT. This translates into CASSYPGTSDVTGELFF.

The J gene is TRBJ2-7, the V gene TRBV18, with TRBD1 matching 8 bases. The CDR3 is 16 residues long. V lost 1 base, J lost 7 bases, and 12 bases stayed unmatched. Germline values: CDR1 KGHSH, CDR2 LQKENI. CDR3 bases: TGTGCCAGCTCACCACAACTTTCCGGGACAGGCTTAGAGCAGTACTTC. Translated, it gives CASSPQLSGTGLEQYF. The full variable domain, with the rest looked up from reference TRBV18 and TRBJ2-7, is NAGVMQNPRHLVRRRGQEARLRCSPMKGHSHVYWYRQLPEEGLKFMVYLQKENIIDESGMPKERFSAEFPKEGPSILRIQQVVRGDSAAYFCASSPQLSGTGLEQYFGPGTRLTVT.

A single count supports this clone. This chain joins TRBV27 and TRBJ1-4; 11 bases agree with TRBD1. The ends lost 8 bases at V and 7 bases at J; junction bases unmatched: 6. The CDR3 sequence is 14 residues long. Germline V gene sequence: CDR1 MNHEY, CDR2 SMNVEV (reference sequence). CDR3 in amino acids: CASSTGTGGEKLFF. The CDR3 region has the DNA TGTGCCAGCTCTACCGGGACAGGGGGTGAAAAACTGTTTTTT. Full variable domain (rest looked up from reference TRBV27 and TRBJ1-4): EAQVTQNPRYLITVTGKKLTVTCSQNMNHEYMSWYRQDPGLGLRQIYYSMNVEVTDKGDVPEGYKVSRKEKRNFPLILESPSPNQTSLYFCASSTGTGGEKLFFGSGTQLSVL.

The chain has TRBV6-1 and TRBJ1-6, with 8 nucleotides matching TRBD1. The CDR3 runs 15 residues. The germline gives CDR1 MNHNS, CDR2 SASEGT. V shed 0 bases and J 7 bases; nucleotides not matched to a gene: 2. CDR3 sequence (DNA): TGTGCCAGCAGTGAAGCGGACAGGGTAAATTCACCCCTCCACTTT. This gives the protein CASSEADRVNSPLHF.

The chain carries TRBV5-5 and TRBJ1-4, with TRBD1 identical over 7 bases. J lost 3 bases, V lost 2 bases, and 4 bases had no gene match. This CDR3 has 15 residues. Germline CDR1 reads SGHKS; CDR2 reads YYEKEE (reference sequence). CDR3 in amino acids: CASSFVGTANEKLFF. CDR3 bases: TGTGCCAGCAGCTTCGTCGGGACAGCTAATGAAAAACTGTTTTTT.

The chain uses TRBV2 and TRBJ1-2; 7 bases are a match to TRBD1. Germline CDR1 is SNHLY and CDR2 is FYNNEI. The CDR3 totals 14 residues. V trimming: 6 bases; J trimming: 4 bases; junction bases outside the gene matches: 8. CDR3 residues: CASSTGTVFYGYTF. The CDR3 DNA follows: TGTGCCAGCAGCACCGGGACAGTGTTCTATGGCTACACCTTC.

The J gene is TRBJ1-2, the V gene TRBV3-1 (or the pseudogene TRBV3-2), with a weak D call TRBD1 (5 bases). V lost 0 bases and J 10 bases, leaving 18 bases between the germline ends. The germline gives CDR1 LGHDT, CDR2 YNNKEL (reference sequence). CDR3 length: 15 residues. CDR3 protein: CASSQDPGGGSVYTF. The DNA for the CDR3 is TGTGCCAGCAGCCAAGATCCCGGGGGGGGTTCGGTCTACACCTTC.

The chain has TRBV9 and TRBJ2-1; TRBD2 agrees at 13 bases. J gave up 4 bases and V 4 bases, and 8 bases lay outside the gene matches. Germline V gene sequence: CDR1 SGDLS, CDR2 YYNGEE. The CDR3 consists of 17 residues. CDR3 coding DNA: TGTGCCAGCAGCCTCGGGACTAGCGGGGTTTCGTACAATGAGCAGTTCTTC. Protein sequence: CASSLGTSGVSYNEQFF.